This T cell receptor beta chain appears in the sequencing data of a study of cytomegalovirus exposure and HLA in healthy donors. General study results and limits: According to an earlier analysis, most TCR beta V segments yielded productive rearrangements about 90% or about 30% of the time. HLA-A and HLA-B allele assignments for most subjects were reportedly predicted accurately using TCR beta sequences. The listing of 150 to 200 TCR beta chains classed them as cytomegalovirus-associated. Most TCR sequences were rare, but some public TCRs occurred in many donors.

Trimming stripped 2 bases from V and 3 bases from J, with 7 bases between. Germline-derived CDR1 and CDR2 are SNHLY and FYNNEI. The CDR3 loop spans 14 amino acids. With respect to this clone: Antigen unknown.

The PCR was carried out with 60 Vbeta primers and 13 Jbeta primers. The repertoire was sequenced with immunoSEQ multiplex PCR; TCRdb's copy has only in-frame clones and lacks some. The repertoire consists of 110,000 or so clones, with around 66% occurring once and the leading ten covering roughly 8.3%. The sequenced sample consisted of PBMCs. V and J are TRBV2 and TRBJ2-2; no reliable D call. This TCR derives from a man aged 18 to 30 in good health and CMV-seropositive. CDR3 nucleotide sequence: TGTGCCAGCAGTGAAAACGGGTACACCGGGGAGCTGTTTTTT. It yields the protein CASSENGYTGELFF.